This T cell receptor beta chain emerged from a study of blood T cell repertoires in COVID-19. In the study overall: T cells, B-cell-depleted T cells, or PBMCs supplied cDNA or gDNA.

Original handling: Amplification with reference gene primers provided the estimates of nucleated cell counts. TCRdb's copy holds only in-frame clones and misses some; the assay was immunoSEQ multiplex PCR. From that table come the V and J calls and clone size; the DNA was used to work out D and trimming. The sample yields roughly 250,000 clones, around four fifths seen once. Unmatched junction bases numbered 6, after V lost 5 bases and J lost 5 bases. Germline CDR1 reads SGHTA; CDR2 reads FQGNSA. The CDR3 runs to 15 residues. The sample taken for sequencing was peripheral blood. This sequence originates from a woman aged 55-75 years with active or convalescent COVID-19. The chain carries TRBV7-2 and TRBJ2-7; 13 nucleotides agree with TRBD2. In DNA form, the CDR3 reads TGTGCCAGCAGCATGACTAGCGGGGGGCCCCACGAGCAGTACGTC. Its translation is CASSMTSGGPHEQYV.